This T cell receptor (beta chain) is from a study of shared clonotypes between healthy human individuals. For the study at large: Per-donor plates numbered three CD4 naive, three CD4 memory, two CD8 naive and one CD8 memory.

Splitting of each subset's genomic DNA was done evenly across several immunoSEQ plates. Original methodology: Without quality scores, immunoSEQ junctional reads could not be filtered like full-length reads. Generated by immunoSEQ multiplex PCR, the TCRdb table keeps only in-frame clones and is missing some. V, J and clone size reflect that table, while D and trimming were determined from the DNA. The data hold around 350,000 clones, with 73% observed a single time. Germline CDR1 GTSNPN, CDR2 SVGIG (reference sequence). The CDR3 contains 13 residues. J lost 4 bases, V lost 6 bases, and 6 bases had no gene match. The study, taken as a whole, reports: Among the subsets, naive ones generally showed larger estimated richness than memory ones.

As for this clone: Its antigen remains unidentified.

The sequencing sample was made of memory CD4+ T cells sorted from blood. Subset noted: CD45RA-negative fraction. The receptor was isolated from a man younger than 40 in good health. The J gene is TRBJ1-2, the V gene TRBV30, with 9 bases lining up with TRBD1. CDR3 in DNA: TGTGCCTGTATCAAGACAGGGGGCTATGGCTACACCTTC. Amino acids: CACIKTGGYGYTF. Full variable domain (rest looked up from reference TRBV30 and TRBJ1-2): SQTIHQWPATLVQPVGSPLSLECTVEGTSNPNLYWYRQAAGRGLQLLFYSVGIGQISSEVPQNLSASRPQDRQFILSSKKLLLSDSGFYLCACIKTGGYGYTFGSGTRLTVV.